The rows below give T cell receptor beta chains drawn from one sample of a study of CD8 T cells in ankylosing spondylitis. Each CDR3 protein is one row after TCRdb ran MiXCR on the 5' RACE reads. This sample carries roughly 97,000 distinct CDR3 sequences, about 8% of them seen once, and the ten largest clones take around a tenth. Sequenced material: blood, either unsorted or a sorted T cell fraction (not recorded which). Receptors originate from a male donor with ankylosing spondylitis or in good health (not recorded which). CDR3s include the opening cysteine and the closing phenylalanine or tryptophan. The listing skips clone size in some rows; elsewhere it reads once, few, many or a size class.

size: -; V: TRBV5-4; CDR3: CASRSVTGELFF
size: many; V: TRBV7-8; CDR3: CASSPGSSFYGYTF
size: many; V: TRBV10-3; CDR3: CAISGAAQETQYF
size: -; V: TRBV7-3; CDR3: CASSLELAAEETQYF
size: many; V: TRBV4-2; CDR3: CASSDTFSYEQYF
size: many; V: TRBV5-1; CDR3: CASSRWGQGRDEKLFF
size: many; V: TRBV2; CDR3: CASAQGPYGYTF
size: many; V: TRBV7-8; CDR3: CASSLVQGLYNEQFF
size: many; V: TRBV7-9; CDR3: CASSSTGENTEAFF
size: many; V: TRBV7-6; CDR3: CASSSDRHQETQYF
size: many; V: TRBV13; CDR3: CASSFIGYYGYTF
size: many; V: TRBV7-9; CDR3: CASSLGREDYEQYF
size: many; V: TRBV19; CDR3: CASSISGGYTF
size: many; V: TRBV25-1; CDR3: CASSPGSQNIQYF
size: many; V: TRBV4-1; CDR3: CASSQDTNRGLAYNEQFF
size: many; V: TRBV12-3/TRBV12-4; CDR3: CASSPTGPYGYTF
size: many; V: TRBV6-1; CDR3: CASKSERGGRYNEQFF
size: -; V: TRBV7-8; CDR3: CASSLGHSYEQYF
size: many; V: TRBV7-2; CDR3: CASSSLGWRTGELFF
size: -; V: TRBV29-1; CDR3: CSVGQRIPYEQYF
size: many; V: TRBV20-1; CDR3: CSAGAGKTDTQYF
size: many; V: TRBV5-1; CDR3: CASSLVLAGEETQYF
size: many; V: TRBV6-2/TRBV6-3; CDR3: CASRFSGGATGELFF
size: many; V: TRBV4-3; CDR3: CASSQDRAAGELFF
size: -; V: TRBV19; CDR3: CASSISGGSYNEQFF
size: many; V: TRBV5-1; CDR3: CASSFGSGELFF
size: many; V: TRBV11-2; CDR3: CASSPFPLAGVTDTQYF
size: many; V: TRBV9; CDR3: CASSEGGPSTDTQYF
size: many; V: TRBV5-1; CDR3: CASSLRGDAGELFF
size: few; V: TRBV29-1; CDR3: CSVSRGEQYF
size: many; V: TRBV24-1; CDR3: CATSDPGTESTDTQYF
size: many; V: TRBV20-1; CDR3: CSALRDRSTDTQYF
size: many; V: TRBV4-1; CDR3: CASSAPGQRLGQPQHF
size: -; V: TRBV27; CDR3: CASSSLGGHTEAFF
size: many; V: TRBV12-3/TRBV12-4; CDR3: CASSPKGGETQYF
size: many; V: TRBV4-2; CDR3: CASSQDAPDTQYF
size: many; V: TRBV5-1; CDR3: CASSLFSDPSVEQYF
size: many; V: TRBV20-1; CDR3: CSPRGNNEKLFF
size: many; V: TRBV7-8; CDR3: CASSLVAGRSGNTIYF
size: few; V: TRBV2; CDR3: CASREDPFNQPQHF
size: -; V: TRBV5-5; CDR3: CASSLPGTVEAFF
size: many; V: TRBV7-2; CDR3: CASSLSPTGTDNSPLHF
size: many; V: TRBV3-1; CDR3: CASSQDLGLAGGTDTQYF
size: many; V: TRBV4-1; CDR3: CASSQAPGSYEQYF
size: many; V: TRBV20-1; CDR3: CSAREGYTEAFF
size: -; V: TRBV6-1; CDR3: CASKTGFDTEAFF
size: many; V: TRBV7-2; CDR3: CASSLAVYTGSNQPQHF
size: many; V: TRBV4-3; CDR3: CASSLTEGPSSGANVLTF
size: many; V: TRBV12-3/TRBV12-4; CDR3: CASSLVPGGAADTQYF
size: many; V: TRBV7-6; CDR3: CASLYGRELPNYGYTF